The 27 T cell receptor beta chains reported below all come from one sample, sequenced in a study of T cell clones after liver transplantation. Their antigens remain unidentified. Generated by immunoSEQ multiplex PCR, the TCRdb table keeps only in-frame clones and is missing some. The sample has around 2,100 clones, more than 20% seen once. TCRbeta sequences of proliferating CFSE-low MLR cells were labeled alloreactive. Sequences were obtained from CD8+ T cells from cultured PBMCs. The source is a human patient who received a liver transplant. Part of the T cell pool may stem from the graft donor.

V is TRBV19 and J is TRBJ2-1; 8 bases are shared with TRBD2. CDR3 length: 14 amino acids. Germline V lookup: CDR1 LNHDA, CDR2 SQIVND (reference sequence). V dropped 2 bases and J dropped 4; count of bases not matched to a gene: 1. The CDR3 region is CASSILAGYNEQFF. CDR3 DNA: TGTGCCAGTAGTATACTAGCGGGTTACAATGAGCAGTTCTTC.

V usage is TRBV19 and J usage is TRBJ2-7, with 10 bases matching TRBD1. The V gene end was trimmed by 5 bases and the J gene end by 2 bases; junction bases not matched to a gene: 3. The CDR3 has 14 residues. CDR1 is LNHDA, CDR2 SQIVND, per germline (reference sequence). In DNA form, the CDR3 reads TGTGCCAGTAGTGCCGGGACAGGGGCCTACGAGCAGTACTTC. Its protein is CASSAGTGAYEQYF.

By sample fraction, this clone is large. Different DNA sequences within this sample yield the same CDR3. V usage is TRBV7-9 and J usage is TRBJ2-1, with no clear D. Looked up from germline, CDR1 is SEHNR and CDR2 is FQNEAQ (reference sequence). The CDR3 loop spans 12 amino acids. Between the trimmed V and J ends, which lost 0 bases and 10 bases, there was a span of 7 bases. The CDR3 sequence is CASSLAVPEQFF. CDR3 DNA sequence: TGTGCCAGCAGCTTAGCCGTTCCAGAGCAGTTCTTC. The variable domain in full, with the rest retrieved from reference TRBV7-9 and TRBJ2-1, is DTGVSQNPRHKITKRGQNVTFRCDPISEHNRLYWYRQTLGQGPEFLTYFQNEAQLEKSRLLSDRFSAERPKGSFSTLEIQRTEQGDSAMYLCASSLAVPEQFFGPGTRLTVL.

This clone has just a few counts. V usage is TRBV7-2 and J usage is TRBJ1-1; tentatively, D is TRBD1 (5 bases). Germline V gene data show CDR1 as SGHTA and CDR2 as FQGNSA. V shed 5 bases and J shed 4 bases, with 20 bases lying between them. This CDR3 is built from 16 residues. DNA of the CDR3: TGTGCCAGCAGCCCAACCTCGGGGGAAAAGGGCACTGAAGCTTTCTTT. Translated, it gives CASSPTSGEKGTEAFF.

This clone was seen more than once but under ten times. The chain couples TRBV4-1 to TRBJ2-1; the match to TRBD1 covers 8 bases. The CDR3 totals 15 residues. Germline CDR1 is MGHRA and CDR2 is YSYEKL. The junction had 8 bases not matched to a gene; V was cut back by 5 bases and J by 5 bases. The CDR3 sequence is CASSKTGGQDNEQFF. CDR3 DNA sequence: TGCGCCAGCAGCAAAACAGGGGGTCAGGACAATGAGCAGTTCTTC.

This clone turned up a few times. The chain carries TRBV29-1 and TRBJ2-1, with D possibly being TRBD1 or TRBD2 (5 bases each). Germline V CDR1 and CDR2: SQVTM, ANQGSEA. The CDR3 runs to 13 residues. Trimming removed 6 bases at V and 12 bases at J, with 21 bases between. The CDR3 bases are TGCAGCGTCCCCCTGTCGGGACGACGGGGGCAGTTCTTC. Protein: CSVPLSGRRGQFF.

Worth noting for this clone: This same CDR3 is encoded by further DNA sequences in the sample. The rearrangement uses TRBV11-2 and TRBJ2-2, with a tentative D call TRBD2 (7 bases). The CDR3 has 17 residues. Germline V lookup: CDR1 SGHAT, CDR2 FQNNGV. Trimming pared 5 bases from V and 6 bases from J, leaving 22 bases between. The CDR3 sequence: CASSLTSGEGGPGELFF. Here the CDR3 DNA reads TGTGCCAGCAGCCTTACCTCAGGGGAGGGGGGGCCCGGGGAGCTGTTTTTT.

This clone qualifies as large. This chain links TRBV7-9 with TRBJ1-2; D remains ambiguous. The V gene's germline CDR1 is SEHNR and CDR2 FQNEAQ (reference sequence). Trimming removed 1 base from V and 4 bases from J, with 4 bases in between. CDR3 length equals 12 residues. CDR3 loop: CASSLGTYGYTF. CDR3 in DNA: TGTGCCAGCAGCTTAGGCACCTATGGCTACACCTTC.

This clone is deemed medium-sized. This chain uses TRBV7-6 with TRBJ1-2; a weak D match, TRBD1 (5 bases). Germline V gene lookup returns CDR1 SGHVS and CDR2 FNYEAQ. This CDR3 has 12 amino acids. Trimming took 3 bases from V and 8 from J, leaving 10 bases between them. In nucleotides, the CDR3 is TGTGCCAGCAGCTTTCCCGGGGACGGCTACACCTTC. Protein product: CASSFPGDGYTF.

The chain recombines TRBV4-2 with TRBJ1-2; weak D call: TRBD1 (6 bases). The germline CDR1 and CDR2 sequences are LGHNA and YNFKEQ. This CDR3 is built from 17 residues. The ends were cut back, 5 bases at V and 4 bases at J, with 23 bases in the middle. DNA for the CDR3: TGTGCCAGCAGCTTAACAGCGGGCGAGGGGGGACCCTATGGCTACACCTTC. It codes for CASSLTAGEGGPYGYTF.

This clone was observed a handful of times. V and J are TRBV29-1 and TRBJ2-3; tentative D call: TRBD1 (5 bases). CDR3 length: 13 amino acids. The germline V gene has CDR1 SQVTM and CDR2 ANQGSEA. Trimming left V 5 bases short and J 6 bases short, with 15 bases between. CDR3 loop: CSVHRSSLDTQYF. As DNA, the CDR3 is TGCAGCGTTCACAGGTCAAGTCTGGATACGCAGTATTTT.

This clone occurred a few times. J is TRBJ2-3 and V is TRBV7-6; TRBD2 matches 14 bases. V lost 2 bases and J lost 4; bases outside the gene matches: 5. The CDR3 sequence is 17 residues long. CDR1 is SGHVS, CDR2 FNYEAQ, per germline. The CDR3 region has the DNA TGTGCCAGCAGCTTACCGACTAGCGGGAGGGAATCAGATACGCAGTATTTT. It specifies CASSLPTSGRESDTQYF.

This clone was counted between two and nine times. The chain combines TRBV7-8 with TRBJ2-1; 10 bases are a match to TRBD2. The CDR3 sequence is 15 residues long. Germline assignment: CDR1 SGHVS and CDR2 FQNEAQ. The junction had 4 bases not matched to a gene; V was cut back by 2 bases and J by 6 bases. CDR3 protein: CASSLRLAGPNEQFF. DNA for the CDR3: TGTGCCAGCAGCTTAAGACTAGCGGGCCCCAATGAGCAGTTCTTC.

This clone is judged medium-sized. The chain carries TRBV4-2 and TRBJ1-2; 10 positions match TRBD1. Germline CDR1 LGHNA, CDR2 YNFKEQ. The V segment lost 0 bases and the J segment 4 bases; nucleotides outside the gene matches: 8. CDR3 size: 17 residues. The CDR3: CASSQDLGTGVFYGYTF. The CDR3 coding sequence is TGTGCCAGCAGCCAAGATCTCGGGACAGGGGTTTTCTATGGCTACACCTTC.

The genes are TRBV19 and TRBJ2-1; D perhaps matches TRBD1 (6 bases). V lost 7 bases to trimming and J lost 10 bases, with 17 bases between them. The CDR3 spans 13 residues. In germline, CDR1 is LNHDA, CDR2 SQIVND (reference sequence). The CDR3 reads CASKTGQMQEQFF. In nucleotides, the CDR3 is TGTGCCAGTAAAACAGGACAGATGCAAGAGCAGTTCTTC.

The V gene is TRBV11-1, the J gene TRBJ2-7; TRBD2 matches 11 bases. Germline V gene sequence: CDR1 SGHAT, CDR2 FQDESV (reference sequence). This CDR3 spans 14 amino acids. V was clipped by 5 bases and J by 3 bases; unmatched bases: 3. Here the CDR3 DNA reads TGTGCCAGCAGCCGTGGGACTAGCGGCTACGAGCAGTACTTC. Translated, it gives CASSRGTSGYEQYF.

This clone is categorized as large. The chain combines TRBV7-3 with TRBJ2-1, with D unresolved. Trimming pared 5 bases from V and 5 bases from J, leaving 10 bases between. This CDR3 contains 13 residues. Germline values: CDR1 SGHTA, CDR2 FQGTGA. CDR3 sequence reads: CASSPRLDNEQFF. CDR3 DNA: TGTGCCAGCAGCCCCCGGCTGGACAATGAGCAGTTCTTC.

This chain uses TRBV27 with TRBJ2-7; a weak D match, TRBD1 (5 bases). Between the trimmed V and J ends, which lost 2 bases and 3 bases, there was a span of 11 bases. The germline CDR1 and CDR2 sequences are MNHEY and SMNVEV (reference sequence). This CDR3 comprises 14 residues. The DNA of the CDR3 is TGTGCCAGCAGTTTAGGGGCCAATAACTACGAGCAGTACTTC. The encoded protein is CASSLGANNYEQYF.

This clone was counted a few times. The rearrangement uses TRBV5-5 and TRBJ1-5, with D unresolved. The CDR3 runs 16 residues. V was pared by 4 bases and J by 0 bases, with 14 bases between. Per the germline V gene, CDR1 is SGHKS and CDR2 is YYEKEE (reference sequence). CDR3 in amino acids: CASSRTDGDSNQPQHF. The CDR3 bases are TGTGCCAGCAGCCGCACGGACGGAGATAGCAATCAGCCCCAGCATTTT.

By share, this clone counts as large (0.1 to 1%). Other nucleotide sequences in the sample specify the same CDR3. The V gene is TRBV11-2, the J gene TRBJ2-7; no reliable D call. The CDR3 extends over 13 amino acids. The V end was cut by 1 base, the J end by 4 bases, with 8 bases between. Germline V gene sequence: CDR1 SGHAT, CDR2 FQNNGV. CDR3 sequence: CASSLAPSYEQYF. CDR3 nucleotides: TGTGCCAGCAGCTTAGCGCCATCTTACGAGCAGTACTTC.

This clone was recorded a few times. The V gene is TRBV5-4, the J gene TRBJ2-7; the D gene could be TRBD1 or TRBD2 (5 bases each). CDR1 SGHNT and CDR2 YYREEE come from the germline V gene (reference sequence). V shed 4 bases and J shed 9 bases, with 23 bases lying between them. The CDR3 runs 15 residues. The CDR3 nucleotides read TGTGCCAGCAGCCCCGAGAGGGGCGAACTACGAGTGCAGTACTTC. This codes for CASSPERGELRVQYF.

This clone has a handful of counts. The chain couples TRBV5-5 to TRBJ2-7; TRBD2 matches at 8 bases. The V segment lost 4 bases and the J segment 7 bases; nucleotides outside the gene matches: 16. The germline CDR1 and CDR2 sequences are SGHKS and YYEKEE (reference sequence). The CDR3 runs to 16 residues. CDR3 sequence reads: CASSQEASGRRWEQYF. The CDR3 DNA reads TGTGCCAGCAGCCAAGAGGCAAGCGGGAGAAGGTGGGAGCAGTACTTC.

By sample fraction, this clone is large. The chain employs TRBV4-1 and TRBJ2-7; D is uncertain. This CDR3 is built from 14 residues. V dropped 4 bases and J dropped 3 bases, with 13 bases sitting between them. Germline-derived CDR1 and CDR2 are MGHRA and YSYEKL. CDR3 loop: CASSPARAGYEQYF. As DNA, the CDR3 is TGCGCCAGCAGCCCCGCTCGGGCCGGCTACGAGCAGTACTTC.

This chain uses TRBV7-2 with TRBJ2-2; tentative D call: TRBD2 (6 bases). The CDR3 spans 17 residues. Trimming stripped 5 bases from V and 6 bases from J, with 22 bases between. The germline V gene has CDR1 SGHTA and CDR2 FQGNSA. In DNA, the CDR3 is TGTGCCAGCAGCCTTACCTCCGGGGAGGCAGGACCCGGGGAGCTGTTTTTT. This sequence encodes CASSLTSGEAGPGELFF.

This clone is large (0.1 to 1%) by share. The chain has TRBV27 and TRBJ2-1, with unresolved D. The CDR3 spans 11 residues. The V gene lost 5 bases and the J gene lost 4 bases, with 3 bases spanning the gap. Germline CDR1 MNHEY, CDR2 SMNVEV (reference sequence). The CDR3 nucleotides read TGTGCCAGCAGTGGTTACAATGAGCAGTTCTTC. Its protein is CASSGYNEQFF.

This clone was detected a few times. CDR3 protein: CASSVVAGDPFLYEQYF. CDR3 coding DNA: TGTGCCAGCAGCGTGGTAGCGGGAGATCCCTTCCTCTACGAGCAGTACTTC. V usage is TRBV9 and J usage is TRBJ2-7; TRBD2 aligns across 9 bases. The CDR3 spans 17 residues. V trimming: 2 bases; J trimming: 3 bases; junction bases outside the gene matches: 12. The germline V gene has CDR1 SGDLS and CDR2 YYNGEE.

Only a few counts were recorded for this clone. J is TRBJ2-7 and V is TRBV11-2; 8 nucleotides match TRBD2. CDR1 and CDR2 (germline): SGHAT, FQNNGV. This CDR3 is built from 16 residues. Trimming at V came to 5 bases and at J to 7 bases, leaving 16 bases not matched to a gene. In DNA form, the CDR3 reads TGTGCCAGCAGCCAAGAGGCAAGCGGGAGAAGGTGGGAGCAGTACTTC. This codes for CASSQEASGRRWEQYF.